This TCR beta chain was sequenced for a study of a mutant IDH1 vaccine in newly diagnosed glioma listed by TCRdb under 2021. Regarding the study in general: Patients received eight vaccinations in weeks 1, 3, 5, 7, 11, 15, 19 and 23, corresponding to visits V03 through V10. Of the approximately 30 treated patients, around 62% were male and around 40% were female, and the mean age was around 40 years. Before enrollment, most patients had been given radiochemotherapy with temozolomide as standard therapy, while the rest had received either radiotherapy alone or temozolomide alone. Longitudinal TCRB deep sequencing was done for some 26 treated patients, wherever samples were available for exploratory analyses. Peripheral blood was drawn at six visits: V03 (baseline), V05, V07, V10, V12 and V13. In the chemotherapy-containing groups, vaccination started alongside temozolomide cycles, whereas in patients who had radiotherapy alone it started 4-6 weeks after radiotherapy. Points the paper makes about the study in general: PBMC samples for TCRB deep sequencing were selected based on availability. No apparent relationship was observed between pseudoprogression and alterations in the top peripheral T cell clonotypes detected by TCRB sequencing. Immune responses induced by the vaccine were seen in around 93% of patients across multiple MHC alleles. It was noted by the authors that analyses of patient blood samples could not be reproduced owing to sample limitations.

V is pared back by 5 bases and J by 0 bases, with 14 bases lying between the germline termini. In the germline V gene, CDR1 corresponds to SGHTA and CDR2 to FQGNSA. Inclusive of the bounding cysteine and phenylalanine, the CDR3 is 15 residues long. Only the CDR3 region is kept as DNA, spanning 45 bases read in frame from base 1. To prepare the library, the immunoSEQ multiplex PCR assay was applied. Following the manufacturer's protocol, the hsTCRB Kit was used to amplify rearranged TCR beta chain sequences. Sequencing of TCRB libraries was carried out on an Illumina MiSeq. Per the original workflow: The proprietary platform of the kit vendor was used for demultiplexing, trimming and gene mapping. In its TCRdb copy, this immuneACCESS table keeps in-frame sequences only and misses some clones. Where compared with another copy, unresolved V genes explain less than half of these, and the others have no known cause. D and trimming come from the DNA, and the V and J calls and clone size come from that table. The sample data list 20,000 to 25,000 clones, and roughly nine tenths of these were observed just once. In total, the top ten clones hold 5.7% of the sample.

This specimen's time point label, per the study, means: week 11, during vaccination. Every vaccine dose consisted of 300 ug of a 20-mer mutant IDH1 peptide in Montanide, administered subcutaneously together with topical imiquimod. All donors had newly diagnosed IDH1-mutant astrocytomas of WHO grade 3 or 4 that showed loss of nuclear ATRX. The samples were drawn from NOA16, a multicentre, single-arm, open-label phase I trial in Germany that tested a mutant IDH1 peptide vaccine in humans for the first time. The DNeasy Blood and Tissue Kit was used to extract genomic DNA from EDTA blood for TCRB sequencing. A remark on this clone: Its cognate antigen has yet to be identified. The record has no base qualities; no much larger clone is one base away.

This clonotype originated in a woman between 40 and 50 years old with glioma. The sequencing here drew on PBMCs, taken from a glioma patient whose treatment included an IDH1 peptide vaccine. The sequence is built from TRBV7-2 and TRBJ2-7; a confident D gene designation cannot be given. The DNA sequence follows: TGTGCCAGCAGCGGCCGGGTTGAGAGCTCCTACGAGCAGTACTTC. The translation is CASSGRVESSYEQYF.